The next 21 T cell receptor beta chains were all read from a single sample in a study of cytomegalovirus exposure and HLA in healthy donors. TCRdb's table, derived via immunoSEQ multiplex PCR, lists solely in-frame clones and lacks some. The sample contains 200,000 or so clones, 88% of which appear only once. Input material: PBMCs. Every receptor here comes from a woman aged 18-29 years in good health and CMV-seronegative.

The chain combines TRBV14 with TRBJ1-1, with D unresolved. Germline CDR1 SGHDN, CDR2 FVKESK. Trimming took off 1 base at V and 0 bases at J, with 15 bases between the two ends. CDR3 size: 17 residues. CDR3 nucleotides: TGTGCCAGCAGCCAAGGTTTGTGGAGGTCCATGAACACTGAAGCTTTCTTT. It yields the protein CASSQGLWRSMNTEAFF. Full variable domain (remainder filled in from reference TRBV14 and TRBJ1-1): EAGVTQFPSHSVIEKGQTVTLRCDPISGHDNLYWYRRVMGKEIKFLLHFVKESKQDESGMPNNRFLAERTGGTYSTLKVQPAELEDSGVYFCASSQGLWRSMNTEAFFGQGTRLTVV.

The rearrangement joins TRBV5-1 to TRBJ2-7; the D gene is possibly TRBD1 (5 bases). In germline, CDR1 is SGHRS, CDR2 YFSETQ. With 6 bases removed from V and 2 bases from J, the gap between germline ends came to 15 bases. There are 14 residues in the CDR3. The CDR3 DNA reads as TGCGCCAGCAAGGCAGGGTATCGACCCTACGAGCAGTACTTC. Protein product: CASKAGYRPYEQYF. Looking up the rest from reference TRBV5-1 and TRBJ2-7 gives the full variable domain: KAGVTQTPRYLIKTRGQQVTLSCSPISGHRSVSWYQQTPGQGLQFLFEYFSETQRNKGNFPGRFSGRQFSNSRSEMNVSTLELGDSALYLCASKAGYRPYEQYFGPGTRLTVT.

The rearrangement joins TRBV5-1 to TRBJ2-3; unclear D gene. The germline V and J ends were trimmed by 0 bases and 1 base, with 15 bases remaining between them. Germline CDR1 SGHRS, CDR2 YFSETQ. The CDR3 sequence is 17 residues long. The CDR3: CASSLATASARTDTQYF. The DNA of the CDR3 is TGCGCCAGCAGCTTGGCCACGGCTAGTGCTCGCACAGATACGCAGTATTTT.

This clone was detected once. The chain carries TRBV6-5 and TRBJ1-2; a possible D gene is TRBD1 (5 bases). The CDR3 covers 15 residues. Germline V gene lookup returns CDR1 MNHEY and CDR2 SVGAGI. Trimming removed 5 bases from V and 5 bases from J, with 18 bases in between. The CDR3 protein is CASSLNGARVYGYTF. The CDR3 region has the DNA TGTGCCAGCAGTCTCAATGGGGCCAGGGTGTATGGCTACACCTTC.

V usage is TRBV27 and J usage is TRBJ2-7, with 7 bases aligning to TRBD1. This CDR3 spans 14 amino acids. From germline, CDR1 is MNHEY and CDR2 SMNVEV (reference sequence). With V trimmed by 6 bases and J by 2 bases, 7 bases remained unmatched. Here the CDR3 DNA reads TGTGCCAGCAGCCCGGGACAGCTAACCTACGAGCAGTACTTC. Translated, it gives CASSPGQLTYEQYF.

CDR3 residues: CASSLDPSGKETQYF. For the CDR3, the DNA is TGTGCCAGCAGCTTAGATCCTAGCGGTAAAGAGACCCAGTACTTC. The chain uses TRBV7-9 and TRBJ2-5; 7 bases fit TRBD2. V trimming: 1 base; J trimming: 3 bases; junction bases outside the gene matches: 5. Germline CDR1 reads SEHNR; CDR2 reads FQNEAQ (reference sequence). This CDR3 comprises 15 residues.

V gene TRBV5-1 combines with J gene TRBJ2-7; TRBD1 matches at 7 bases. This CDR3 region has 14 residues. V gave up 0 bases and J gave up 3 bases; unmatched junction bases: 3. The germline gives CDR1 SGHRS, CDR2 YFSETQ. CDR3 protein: CASSLGGQIYEQYF. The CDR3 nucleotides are TGCGCCAGCAGCTTGGGGGGACAGATCTACGAGCAGTACTTC.

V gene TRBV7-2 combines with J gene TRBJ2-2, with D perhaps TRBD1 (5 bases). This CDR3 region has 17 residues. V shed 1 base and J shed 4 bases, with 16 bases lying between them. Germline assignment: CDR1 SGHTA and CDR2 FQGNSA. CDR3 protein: CASSLDQTRGTTGELFF. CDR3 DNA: TGTGCCAGCAGCTTAGACCAAACAAGGGGTACCACCGGGGAGCTGTTTTTT.

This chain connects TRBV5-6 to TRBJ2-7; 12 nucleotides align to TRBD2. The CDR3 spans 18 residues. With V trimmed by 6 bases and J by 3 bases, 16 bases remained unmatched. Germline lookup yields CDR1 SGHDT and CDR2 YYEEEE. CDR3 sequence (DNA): TGTGCCAGCACCCAGGCCCGACTAGCGGGAGATAACTTCTACGAGCAGTACTTC. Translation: CASTQARLAGDNFYEQYF.

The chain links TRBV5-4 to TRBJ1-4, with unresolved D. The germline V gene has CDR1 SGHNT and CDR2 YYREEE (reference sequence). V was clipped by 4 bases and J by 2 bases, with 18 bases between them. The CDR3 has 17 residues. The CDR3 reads CASSPGPRAGTNEKLFF. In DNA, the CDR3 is TGTGCCAGCAGCCCTGGGCCGCGCGCGGGCACTAATGAAAAACTGTTTTTT.

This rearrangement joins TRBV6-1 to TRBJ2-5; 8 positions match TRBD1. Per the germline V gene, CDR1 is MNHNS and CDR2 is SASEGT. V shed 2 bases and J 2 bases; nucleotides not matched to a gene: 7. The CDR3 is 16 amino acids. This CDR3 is CASSENRGSSQETQYF. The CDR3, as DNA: TGTGCCAGCAGTGAAAACAGGGGGTCGTCGCAAGAGACCCAGTACTTC.

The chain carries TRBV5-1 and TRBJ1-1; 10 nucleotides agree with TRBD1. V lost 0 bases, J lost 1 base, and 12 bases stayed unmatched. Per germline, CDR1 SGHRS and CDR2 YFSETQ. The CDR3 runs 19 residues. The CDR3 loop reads CASSLGKGQGVWGNTEAFF. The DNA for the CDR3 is TGCGCCAGCAGCTTGGGAAAAGGACAGGGGGTGTGGGGGAACACTGAAGCTTTCTTT. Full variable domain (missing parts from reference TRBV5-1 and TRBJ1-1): KAGVTQTPRYLIKTRGQQVTLSCSPISGHRSVSWYQQTPGQGLQFLFEYFSETQRNKGNFPGRFSGRQFSNSRSEMNVSTLELGDSALYLCASSLGKGQGVWGNTEAFFGQGTRLTVV.

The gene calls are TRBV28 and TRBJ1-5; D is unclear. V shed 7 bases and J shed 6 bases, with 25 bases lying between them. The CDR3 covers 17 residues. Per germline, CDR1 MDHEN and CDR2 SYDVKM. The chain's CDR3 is CASTTPESEIIFQPQHF. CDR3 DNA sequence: TGTGCCAGCACAACACCGGAGTCGGAGATTATCTTTCAGCCCCAGCATTTT.

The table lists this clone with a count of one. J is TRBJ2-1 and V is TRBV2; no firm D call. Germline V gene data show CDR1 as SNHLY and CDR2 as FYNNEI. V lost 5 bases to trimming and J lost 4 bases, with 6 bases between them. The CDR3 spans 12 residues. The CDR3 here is CASSPIYNEQFF. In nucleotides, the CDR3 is TGTGCCAGCAGTCCCATTTACAATGAGCAGTTCTTC.

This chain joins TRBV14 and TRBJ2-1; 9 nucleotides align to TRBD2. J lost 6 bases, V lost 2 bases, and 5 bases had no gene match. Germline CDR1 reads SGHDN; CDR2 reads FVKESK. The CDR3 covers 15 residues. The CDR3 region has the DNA TGTGCCAGCAGCCAAAGGCGGGGGGGCGTCAATGAGCAGTTCTTC. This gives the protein CASSQRRGGVNEQFF.

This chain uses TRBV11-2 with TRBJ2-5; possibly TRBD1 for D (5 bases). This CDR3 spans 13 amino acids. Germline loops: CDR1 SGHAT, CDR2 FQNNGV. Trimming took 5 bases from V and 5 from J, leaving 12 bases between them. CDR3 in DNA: TGTGCCAGCAGCAGCAGGGCTGGGGAGACCCAGTACTTC. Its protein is CASSSRAGETQYF.

DNA for the CDR3: TGTGCCAGCAGCTCTCAGGGAAGGAACTACGAGCAGTACTTC. Translation: CASSSQGRNYEQYF. The chain has TRBV7-9 and TRBJ2-7; D perhaps matches TRBD1 (5 bases). Trimming took 4 bases from V and 3 from J, leaving 13 bases between them. CDR1 is SEHNR and CDR2 is FQNEAQ in the germline V gene (reference sequence). CDR3 length equals 14 residues. The full variable domain, its missing parts supplied by reference TRBV7-9 and TRBJ2-7, is DTGVSQNPRHKITKRGQNVTFRCDPISEHNRLYWYRQTLGQGPEFLTYFQNEAQLEKSRLLSDRFSAERPKGSFSTLEIQRTEQGDSAMYLCASSSQGRNYEQYFGPGTRLTVT.

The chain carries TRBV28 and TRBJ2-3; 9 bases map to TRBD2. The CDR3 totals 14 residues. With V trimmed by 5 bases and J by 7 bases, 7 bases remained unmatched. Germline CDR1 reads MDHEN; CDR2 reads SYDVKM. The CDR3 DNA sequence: TGTGCCAGCAGTCCAGCGGGAGGCGGCTATACGCAGTATTTT. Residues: CASSPAGGGYTQYF.

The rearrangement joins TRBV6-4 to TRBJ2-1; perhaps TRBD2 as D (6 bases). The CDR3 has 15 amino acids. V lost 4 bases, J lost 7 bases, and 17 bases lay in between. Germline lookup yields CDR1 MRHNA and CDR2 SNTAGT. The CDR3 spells CASSVSAGTNNEQFF. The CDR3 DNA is TGTGCCAGCAGTGTTTCAGCGGGTACCAATAATGAGCAGTTCTTC.

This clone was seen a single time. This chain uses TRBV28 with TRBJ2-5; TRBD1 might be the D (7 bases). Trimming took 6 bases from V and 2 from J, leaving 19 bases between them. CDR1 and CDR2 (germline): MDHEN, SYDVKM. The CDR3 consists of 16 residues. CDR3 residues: CASRSGGAGGQETQYF. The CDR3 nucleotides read TGTGCCAGCAGGTCGGGCGGGGCAGGGGGTCAAGAGACCCAGTACTTC.

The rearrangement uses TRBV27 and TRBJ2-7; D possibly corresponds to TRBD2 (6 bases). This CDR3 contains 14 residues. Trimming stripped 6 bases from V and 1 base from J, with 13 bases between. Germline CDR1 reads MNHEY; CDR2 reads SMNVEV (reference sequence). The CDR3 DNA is TGTGCCAGCAGCTCAGGGACTGCGTCCTACGAGCAGTACTTC. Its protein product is CASSSGTASYEQYF.